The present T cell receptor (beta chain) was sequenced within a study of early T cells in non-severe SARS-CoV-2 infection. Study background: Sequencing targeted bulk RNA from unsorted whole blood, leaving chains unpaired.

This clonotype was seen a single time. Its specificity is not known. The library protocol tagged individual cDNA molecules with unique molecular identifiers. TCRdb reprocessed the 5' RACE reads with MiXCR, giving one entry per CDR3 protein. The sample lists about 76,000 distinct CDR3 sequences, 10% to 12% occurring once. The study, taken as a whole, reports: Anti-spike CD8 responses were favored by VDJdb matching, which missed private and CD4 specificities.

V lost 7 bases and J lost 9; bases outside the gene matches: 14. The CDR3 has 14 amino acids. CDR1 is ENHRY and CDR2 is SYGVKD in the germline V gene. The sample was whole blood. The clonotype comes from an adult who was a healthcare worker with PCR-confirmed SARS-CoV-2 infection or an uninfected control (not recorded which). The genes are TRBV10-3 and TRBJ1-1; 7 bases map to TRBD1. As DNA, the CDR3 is TGTGCCATCATGCCCGGGGAGGGGGCCGTGCAAGCTTTCTTT. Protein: CAIMPGEGAVQAFF.